Sequencing of this T cell receptor beta chain was carried out in a study of cytomegalovirus exposure and HLA in healthy donors. Regarding the study as a whole: A list of approximately 150 TCR beta chains associated with cytomegalovirus was given.

With respect to this clone: The antigen remains undetermined.

Amplification used 60 Vbeta primers and 13 Jbeta primers. This table comes from immunoSEQ multiplex PCR, and its TCRdb copy is limited to in-frame clones, with some not included. In the table there are 250,000 to 350,000 clones, roughly 90% of which are singletons. Germline V gives CDR1 MGHRA, CDR2 YSYEKL. CDR3 length equals 14 residues. The V gene lost 0 bases and the J gene lost 3 bases, with 9 bases spanning the gap. This clonotype was obtained from a man aged 35 to 55 in good health and CMV-seropositive. The specimen was PBMCs. The chain uses TRBV4-1 and TRBJ2-7, with D hard to call. CDR3 DNA sequence: TGCGCCAGCAGCCAAGATTCTTCCCTCTACGAGCAGTACTTC. Translation: CASSQDSSLYEQYF.